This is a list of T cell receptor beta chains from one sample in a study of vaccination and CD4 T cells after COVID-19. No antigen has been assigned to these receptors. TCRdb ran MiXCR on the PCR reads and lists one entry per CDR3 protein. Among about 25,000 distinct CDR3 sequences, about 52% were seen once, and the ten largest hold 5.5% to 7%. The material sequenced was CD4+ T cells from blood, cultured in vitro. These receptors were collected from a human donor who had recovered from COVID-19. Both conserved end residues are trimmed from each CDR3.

CDR3: ASSLDGRSDTQY
J: TRBJ2-3
V: TRBV11-3

CDR3: ASSESRDSQY
J: TRBJ2-5
V: TRBV19

CDR3: ASSHSGLAYEQY
J: TRBJ2-7
V: TRBV28

CDR3: ASSFAGDLGQETQY
J: TRBJ2-5
V: TRBV28

CDR3: ASSPGGLRGNIQY
J: TRBJ2-4
V: TRBV5-4

CDR3: ASSSPAGVYGYT
J: TRBJ1-2
V: TRBV28

CDR3: ASSLWDTQY
J: TRBJ2-3
V: TRBV5-1

CDR3: ASSITWGANYGYT
J: TRBJ1-2
V: TRBV27

CDR3: SADPTGSANYGYT
J: TRBJ1-2
V: TRBV20-1

CDR3: ASSLYRQLEETQY
J: TRBJ2-5
V: TRBV7-9

CDR3: ASSLYRANTGELF
J: TRBJ2-2
V: TRBV5-4

CDR3: AISGDTVSSYEQY
J: TRBJ2-7
V: TRBV10-3

CDR3: ASSSVDSRSSYEQY
J: TRBJ2-7
V: TRBV6-5

CDR3: SARDHAGDSKYEQY
J: TRBJ2-7
V: TRBV20-1

CDR3: ASSRRTSGEGTGELF
J: TRBJ2-2
V: TRBV4-3

CDR3: ASSLDLGSVKNTEAF
J: TRBJ1-1
V: TRBV7-2

CDR3: ASSLTGMIEAF
J: TRBJ1-1
V: TRBV27